What follows are 10 T cell receptor beta chains derived from one specimen sequenced in a study of cytomegalovirus exposure and HLA in healthy donors. With 60 Vbeta and 13 Jbeta primers, the PCR was carried out. The method was immunoSEQ multiplex PCR; TCRdb's version includes in-frame clones alone and lacks a portion of them. This sample's clone table lists some 41,000 clones. Input material: PBMCs. Receptors were obtained from a man aged 25-40 years in good health and CMV-seronegative.

The V gene is TRBV5-1, the J gene TRBJ2-2; weak D call: TRBD1 (5 bases). Germline CDR1 is SGHRS and CDR2 is YFSETQ. Trimming removed 1 base at V and 1 base at J, with 8 bases between. There are 15 residues in the CDR3. The CDR3 nucleotides are TGCGCCAGCAGCTTGTGGGGCGGGAACACCGGGGAGCTGTTTTTT. Translating it yields CASSLWGGNTGELFF.

The chain recombines TRBV9 with TRBJ2-7; weak D call: TRBD2 (6 bases). The germline V gene encodes CDR1 SGDLS and CDR2 YYNGEE. The CDR3 totals 14 residues. Trimming left V 0 bases short and J 2 bases short, with 9 bases between. CDR3 in amino acids: CASSVASAAYEQYF. The CDR3 bases are TGTGCCAGCAGCGTAGCTAGCGCCGCCTACGAGCAGTACTTC.

The chain uses TRBV6-5 and TRBJ2-7, with TRBD2 identical over 8 bases. The CDR3 consists of 15 residues. The trim removed 5 bases at V and 6 bases at J, leaving 12 bases unmatched. CDR1 is MNHEY and CDR2 is SVGAGI in the germline V gene. CDR3 sequence reads: CASSQDGTSAGEQYF. The DNA for the CDR3 is TGTGCCAGCAGTCAGGACGGGACTAGTGCGGGCGAGCAGTACTTC.

The rearrangement uses TRBV18 and TRBJ1-5; the D gene is possibly TRBD1 (6 bases). The CDR3 extends over 15 amino acids. Deletions cut 3 bases from V and 3 bases from J, with 12 bases between. The germline V gene encodes CDR1 KGHSH and CDR2 LQKENI. As DNA, the CDR3 is TGTGCCAGCTCACCGTCGACAGGATCCAATCAGCCCCAGCATTTT. Its translation is CASSPSTGSNQPQHF.

The rearrangement uses TRBV18 and TRBJ1-2; the D gene is possibly TRBD1 (5 bases). The CDR3 runs 14 residues. Trimming took 3 bases from V and 6 from J, leaving 14 bases between them. The germline V gene has CDR1 KGHSH and CDR2 LQKENI. This CDR3 reads CASSPSWGVNGYTF. The CDR3 bases are TGTGCCAGCTCACCTTCATGGGGGGTAAATGGCTACACCTTC. The full variable domain, in which reference TRBV18 and TRBJ1-2 provide the parts outside the CDR3, is NAGVMQNPRHLVRRRGQEARLRCSPMKGHSHVYWYRQLPEEGLKFMVYLQKENIIDESGMPKERFSAEFPKEGPSILRIQQVVRGDSAAYFCASSPSWGVNGYTFGSGTRLTVV.

The V and J genes are TRBV4-1 and TRBJ2-1, with 13 positions matching TRBD2. The V segment lost 1 base and the J segment 6 bases; nucleotides outside the gene matches: 9. The CDR3 consists of 18 residues. From germline, CDR1 is MGHRA and CDR2 YSYEKL. The CDR3 sequence: CASSQATSGGIGGNEQFF. DNA of the CDR3: TGCGCCAGCAGCCAAGCGACTAGCGGGGGGATAGGGGGCAATGAGCAGTTCTTC.

This sequence joins TRBV6-1 and TRBJ1-2, with 8 bases aligning to TRBD1. This CDR3 region has 13 residues. Germline V gene data show CDR1 as MNHNS and CDR2 as SASEGT. V dropped 3 bases and J dropped 4; count of bases not matched to a gene: 1. CDR3 DNA sequence: TGTGCCAGCAGTGACGGACAGGGCTATGGCTACACCTTC. It yields the protein CASSDGQGYGYTF.

The chain combines TRBV10-1 with TRBJ2-7; 7 nucleotides match TRBD1. The V and J ends lost 0 bases and 6 bases, in that order; junction bases with no gene match: 2. This CDR3 is built from 13 residues. Germline CDR1 and CDR2: WNHNN and SYGVQD (reference sequence). The CDR3 DNA reads as TGCGCCAGCAGTGAGTCTAACAGGGGCGAGCAGTACTTC. It encodes CASSESNRGEQYF.

This chain joins TRBV29-1 and TRBJ2-7; 7 bases map to TRBD1. Germline assignment: CDR1 SQVTM and CDR2 ANQGSEA. This CDR3 has 13 residues. The J segment lost 5 bases and the V segment lost 2 bases, leaving 6 bases of the junction unmatched. DNA of the CDR3: TGCAGCGTTGAAACCGGGACAGTAGACGAGCAGTACTTC. Residues: CSVETGTVDEQYF.

The chain joins TRBV6-6 to TRBJ2-1; D is possibly TRBD1 (6 bases). The V gene's germline CDR1 is MNHNY and CDR2 SVGAGI (reference sequence). The CDR3 is 12 amino acids. V was clipped by 5 bases and J by 9 bases, with 11 bases between them. CDR3 DNA: TGTGCCAGCAGTGTAGGGGGTGGTGAGCAGTTCTTC. Amino acid sequence: CASSVGGGEQFF.